Here is one T cell receptor beta chain with its context. Its antigen is currently unknown. This specimen belongs to a study of T-cell memory formation after mild COVID-19. Findings and limits, study-wide: Later expanders leaned CD4+, whereas clones that contracted between day 15 and 85 were balanced CD4/CD8.

TCRdb reprocessed the 5' RACE reads via MiXCR and lists one record per CDR3 protein. Found here are around 300,000 distinct CDR3 sequences, over 10% of them singletons; the top ten hold roughly 23%. Germline V gives CDR1 MNHNY, CDR2 SVGAGI (reference sequence). This CDR3 spans 16 amino acids. V was pared by 7 bases and J by 4 bases, with 19 bases between. The chain recombines TRBV6-6 with TRBJ2-2; a possible D gene is TRBD2 (7 bases). This receptor was identified in a man aged 18-30 years who had mild COVID-19 (a few samples of this study predate the infection). Cell type and time point are not known. The sequenced sample was PBMCs or a T cell subset sorted from them (not recorded which). CDR3 sequence reads: CASTPRGGAGTGELFF. The CDR3 nucleotides read TGTGCCAGCACCCCCCGTGGGGGGGCGGGCACCGGGGAGCTGTTTTTT.